This T cell receptor beta chain was recorded in a study of immune heterogeneity within non-small cell lung tumors. Across the whole study: Classification of the tumors gave a handful of squamous cell carcinomas, roughly eleven non-squamous carcinomas and 1 not otherwise specified. Findings and limits, study-wide: Identical dominant CDR3 beta clonotypes recurred among a patient's tumor sites, alongside site-unique high-frequency clones.

A multiplex PCR containing 32 V primers and 13 J primers was used to amplify TCR beta CDR3. TCRdb analysed the multiplex PCR reads with MiXCR anew, one entry per CDR3 protein. Among 9,500 to 11,000 distinct CDR3 sequences listed, approximately 20% were seen once. The authors used 600 ng of bulk tumor genomic DNA per sample as template. Surgeons took several biopsies per primary tumor, spaced far apart, during surgery. Untreated, newly diagnosed non-small cell lung cancer patients underwent curative surgery. Every donor was a newly diagnosed non-small cell lung cancer patient having surgery with curative intent. This clonotype occurred many times. The antigen remains unidentified. The V gene's germline CDR1 is SEHNR and CDR2 FQNEAQ (reference sequence). V gave up 8 bases and J gave up 2 bases; unmatched junction bases: 8. CDR3 length: 15 residues.

Material for sequencing was lung tumor tissue. The chain uses TRBV7-9 and TRBJ1-3; 8 bases agree with TRBD1. This sequence was found in a man aged 60-69 years with non-small cell lung cancer. The CDR3 loop reads CASAHSDRAGNTIYF. DNA for the CDR3: TGTGCCAGCGCACATTCGGACAGGGCTGGAAACACCATATATTTT. The full variable domain, with the rest looked up from reference TRBV7-9 and TRBJ1-3, is DTGVSQNPRHKITKRGQNVTFRCDPISEHNRLYWYRQTLGQGPEFLTYFQNEAQLEKSRLLSDRFSAERPKGSFSTLEIQRTEQGDSAMYLCASAHSDRAGNTIYFGEGSWLTVV.